These 17 T cell receptor beta chains were all obtained from the same sample, sequenced in a study of graft-versus-host responses after intestinal transplantation. The data were produced by immunoSEQ multiplex PCR, yet TCRdb's version contains in-frame clones alone and is incomplete. Counted here are 15,000 to 20,000 clones, approximately 88% occurring once; the ten biggest clones make up under 6.5%. The source was PBMCs, collected roughly 110 days after intestinal transplant. Source of these receptors: a human patient who received an intestinal transplant, so some T cells may come from the graft donor.

This clone has only a few counts. The chain combines TRBV27 with TRBJ2-4, with 8 positions matching TRBD2. CDR3 size: 15 residues. With V trimmed by 5 bases and J by 2 bases, 5 bases remained unmatched. Germline values: CDR1 MNHEY, CDR2 SMNVEV (reference sequence). The CDR3 region is CASSHGGASKNIQYF. The CDR3 DNA sequence: TGTGCCAGCAGTCACGGGGGGGCTTCCAAAAACATTCAGTACTTC.

The chain carries TRBV10-2 and TRBJ2-7, with 14 nucleotides matching TRBD2. Germline loops: CDR1 WSHSY, CDR2 SAAADI. The V gene end was trimmed by 4 bases and the J gene end by 5 bases; junction bases not matched to a gene: 1. The CDR3 is 14 residues long. CDR3 sequence: CASSGGLAGDEQYF. The CDR3 nucleotides are TGCGCCAGCAGTGGGGGACTAGCGGGAGACGAGCAGTACTTC.

CDR3: CASSSALRTNTEAFF. CDR3 DNA: TGCGCCAGCAGCTCGGCCCTCAGGACCAACACTGAAGCTTTCTTT. The J gene is TRBJ1-1, the V gene TRBV5-1, with D uncertain. Trimming pared 3 bases from V and 2 bases from J, leaving 14 bases between. The germline gives CDR1 SGHRS, CDR2 YFSETQ. This CDR3 spans 15 amino acids.

The CDR3 protein is CASSRGDREQPQHF. CDR3 in DNA: TGTGCCAGCTCGCGGGGGGACAGGGAACAGCCCCAGCATTTT. This chain joins TRBV25-1 and TRBJ1-5; 9 bases are shared with TRBD1. In germline, CDR1 is MGHDK, CDR2 SYGVNS. CDR3 size: 14 residues. Trimming removed 8 bases from V and 7 bases from J; junction bases left unmatched: 9.

V usage is TRBV6-8 and J usage is TRBJ2-7; D remains ambiguous. The CDR3 runs 12 residues. Per the germline V gene, CDR1 is MNHGY and CDR2 is SAAAGT. Trimming left V 5 bases short and J 4 bases short, with 9 bases between. Here the CDR3 DNA reads TGTGCCAGCAGTGAATATGGATACGAGCAGTACTTC. Translation: CASSEYGYEQYF.

The chain has TRBV12-5 and TRBJ2-1; D is perhaps TRBD2 (7 bases). CDR1 LGHNT and CDR2 FRNRAP come from the germline V gene. With 5 bases removed from V and 4 bases from J, the gap between germline ends came to 12 bases. The length of the CDR3 is 14 residues. For the CDR3, the DNA is TGTGCTAGTGGTAGGGGGGGAGATTACAATGAGCAGTTCTTC. Amino acids: CASGRGGDYNEQFF. Drawing the rest from reference TRBV12-5 and TRBJ2-1, the complete variable domain is DARVTQTPRHKVTEMGQEVTMRCQPILGHNTVFWYRQTMMQGLELLAYFRNRAPLDDSGMPKDRFSAEMPDATLATLKIQPSEPRDSAVYFCASGRGGDYNEQFFGPGTRLTVL.

The chain uses TRBV27 and TRBJ2-1; TRBD2 is a possible D gene (5 bases). Germline-derived CDR1 and CDR2 are MNHEY and SMNVEV (reference sequence). The V and J ends lost 7 bases and 4 bases respectively, with 20 bases between them. CDR3 length: 16 amino acids. The CDR3 sequence: CASTFKEVAKYNEQFF. The CDR3 region has the DNA TGTGCCAGCACCTTCAAGGAGGTAGCCAAATACAATGAGCAGTTCTTC.

V and J are TRBV27 and TRBJ2-4; 7 bases are a match to TRBD1. CDR1 is MNHEY and CDR2 is SMNVEV in the germline V gene (reference sequence). The CDR3 has 14 residues. Trimming removed 5 bases from V and 6 bases from J; junction bases left unmatched: 7. The CDR3 bases are TGTGCCAGCAGTACATCGGGACAGTTAAACATTCAGTACTTC. It yields the protein CASSTSGQLNIQYF.

The chain is built from TRBV4-2 and TRBJ2-7, with 9 bases aligning to TRBD2. Germline CDR1 LGHNA, CDR2 YNFKEQ. V shed 0 bases, J shed 3 bases, and the junction held 0 bases outside the gene matches. The CDR3 is 14 amino acids. This CDR3 reads CASSQEREGYEQYF. DNA of the CDR3: TGTGCCAGCAGCCAAGAGCGGGAGGGCTACGAGCAGTACTTC.

CDR3 amino acids: CASSFSSGQGNYEQYF. In DNA, the CDR3 is TGTGCCAGCAGCTTTTCCTCGGGACAGGGGAATTACGAGCAGTACTTC. This chain joins TRBV7-9 and TRBJ2-5; 10 nucleotides match TRBD1. The J call may be mistaken, given a closer DNA end match to TRBJ2-7. This CDR3 has 16 amino acids. Germline assignment: CDR1 SEHNR and CDR2 FQNEAQ (reference sequence).

V usage is TRBV10-3 and J usage is TRBJ1-3; D not resolved. The length of the CDR3 is 15 residues. V lost 7 bases to trimming and J lost 0 bases, with 13 bases between them. CDR1 and CDR2 from the germline V gene are ENHRY and SYGVKD. In DNA, the CDR3 is TGTGCCATCACCGACCCCGGGTTCTCTGGAAACACCATATATTTT. Translating it yields CAITDPGFSGNTIYF.

This clone has only one observation. J is TRBJ2-5 and V is TRBV7-9; 8 nucleotides line up with TRBD1. The germline V gene has CDR1 SEHNR and CDR2 FQNEAQ (reference sequence). The trim removed 3 bases at V and 3 bases at J, leaving 3 bases unmatched. This CDR3 spans 14 amino acids. The CDR3 is CASSFGDRKETQYF. For the CDR3, the DNA is TGTGCCAGCAGCTTCGGGGACAGGAAAGAGACCCAGTACTTC.

This chain links TRBV29-1 with TRBJ2-1; TRBD2 matches 8 bases. Germline V gene sequence: CDR1 SQVTM, CDR2 ANQGSEA. Trimming removed 4 bases from V and 1 base from J; junction bases left unmatched: 9. CDR3 size: 16 residues. CDR3: CSVVGSGTYSYNEQFF. CDR3 nucleotides: TGCAGCGTTGTGGGTAGCGGGACCTATTCCTACAATGAGCAGTTCTTC.

The genes are TRBV25-1 and TRBJ1-1; no reliable D call. The CDR3 is made up of 12 amino acids. CDR1 is MGHDK and CDR2 is SYGVNS in the germline V gene. V was cut by 4 bases and J by 5 bases, with 8 bases left in between. The DNA of the CDR3 is TGTGCCAGCAGTGTGGGTCCTACTGAAGCTTTCTTT. Translation: CASSVGPTEAFF.

CDR3 nucleotides: TGTGCCAGTAGTGATATTTACTACAGGGGCACAGTCGAATGGGGGTACTATGGCTACACCTTC. Its translation is CASSDIYYRGTVEWGYYGYTF. The V gene is TRBV19, the J gene TRBJ1-2, with TRBD1 identical over 7 bases. This CDR3 has 21 residues. Germline V gives CDR1 LNHDA, CDR2 SQIVND (reference sequence). V trimming: 5 bases; J trimming: 3 bases; junction bases outside the gene matches: 27.

The gene calls are TRBV19 and TRBJ2-3; D tentatively reads TRBD1 or TRBD2 (5 bases each). Germline V gene sequence: CDR1 LNHDA, CDR2 SQIVND (reference sequence). Trimming pared 6 bases from V and 0 bases from J, leaving 10 bases between. The CDR3 has 14 residues. The chain's CDR3 is CASRGEISTDTQYF. The CDR3 bases are TGTGCCAGTAGGGGGGAGATAAGCACAGATACGCAGTATTTT.

This chain joins TRBV13 and TRBJ2-7; 7 bases are shared with TRBD2. This CDR3 contains 14 residues. The V segment lost 1 base and the J segment 6 bases; nucleotides outside the gene matches: 6. The germline gives CDR1 PRHDT, CDR2 FYEKMQ (reference sequence). This CDR3 is CASSLEAGTREQYF. The CDR3 DNA is TGTGCCAGCAGCTTAGAAGCGGGAACACGCGAGCAGTACTTC.